This T cell receptor (beta chain) was recorded in a study of CD8+CD57+ T cells in acquired aplastic anemia. Study findings and constraints: There were some 30 CD8+ CDR3 sequences that occurred in both patients and controls.

In this sample, this clonotype turned up many times. Its antigen is unknown. Profiles of TCR beta VDJ and CDR3 were generated from a genomic DNA template. TCRdb called the reads again in MiXCR, with one record for every CDR3 protein. This repertoire shows around 250,000 distinct CDR3 sequences, 82% found once; its top ten account for 40% to 55%. The CDR3 sequence is 15 residues long. V dropped 6 bases and J dropped 8; count of bases not matched to a gene: 8. Only patients with CD8+CD57+ cell expansion on flow cytometry were chosen for sequencing. This sequence joins TRBV12-3 or TRBV12-4 and TRBJ2-1; 12 bases map to TRBD2. The sequence derives from a human donor with aplastic anemia. Source material: sorted CD4+, CD8+, or CD8+CD57+ T cells (not recorded which) from PBMCs. CDR3: CASSPLAGGYYEQFF. CDR3 in DNA: TGTGCCAGCAGCCCCCTAGCGGGGGGGTACTATGAGCAGTTCTTC.